This T cell receptor (beta chain) was captured by sequencing in a study of T cell responses to AZD1222 COVID-19 vaccine (dated by TCRdb to the early 2020s). Describing the broader study: TCR sequencing covered some 240 trial participants: 200 to 220 given two doses of AZD1222 and 26 given two doses of MenACWY control vaccine. Trial participants were enrolled by age into subgroups of 18-55, 56-69 and 70-plus years, and roughly 160, 29 and 62 TCR-sequenced participants, respectively, were included in these subgroups.

Taken from the germline V gene (reference sequence), the CDR1 and CDR2 loops are LGHDT and YNNKEL. A distance of 16 bases separates the germline ends of V and J, which lose 0 bases and 7 bases respectively. Reading from cysteine to phenylalanine, the CDR3 counts 15 amino acids. The sequence is cut down to CDR3 DNA, 45 bases in frame from base 1. Reading the label with the study, this specimen's time point is: baseline before first vaccination. The vaccinee samples were drawn from two UK trials, COV001 and COV002, one of which was a single-blind randomized controlled phase 2/3 trial testing AZD1222 (ChAdOx1 nCoV-19) in healthy adults. For TCRbeta chain sequencing, PBMC samples from trial participants were taken at day 0 and at day 28 after the second dose. Points on this clone: Its antigen has not been determined.

Overall results and qualifications from the work: CD4 TCRs associated with the vaccine covered the entire spike protein, and the dominant responses were in regions 160-218 and 743-854. Most participants were white British and females outnumbered males, and the authors suggested that clonal diversity may have been underestimated. Because no samples from the day 14 peak response were available, repertoires could be characterized only after the peak T cell response. Reportedly, almost half of the unique spike-specific TCRs recognized epitopes lying outside the regions that are mutated in the B.1.351 and B.1.1.7 variants. Conclusions about previously exposed vaccinees are limited, since just a handful of AZD1222 recipients were seropositive for SARS-CoV-2 at baseline. Spike-specific TCR breadth and depth rose significantly after two AZD1222 doses compared with day 0 and with MenACWY recipients. In the small 56-69-year group, the increase in depth fell short of significance, most likely because of low power.

The CDR3 regions of human TCRbeta chains were analyzed by immunosequencing. The source study handled its data this way. TCRs in the repertoires were matched against a reference library of SARS-CoV-2-specific TCRs that had been generated with the MIRA antigen-specificity platform. Breadth meant the fraction of unique TCRs that were SARS-CoV-2-associated, whereas depth meant the fraction of total T cells that were SARS-CoV-2-associated. Each spike-specific TCR was assigned to its reactive spike region and to a CD4 or CD8 class using the MIRA data. Log10-transformed breadth and depth values were compared by one-way ANOVA with Sidak's multiple comparisons tests. TCRdb took over this immuneACCESS table, retaining in-frame rearrangements with V and J assigned. Such tables are incomplete; in checked studies, under half of the missing clones stem from an unresolved V gene, and the remainder is unexplained. V and J calls and clone size are given by that table; D and trimming were obtained from the DNA. The table for this sample lists about 140,000 clones. About 2% of the sample lies in the top ten.

The rearranged chain carries TRBV3-1 (or the pseudogene TRBV3-2) and TRBJ2-7; 6 matching bases give a weak D call of TRBD1. Source material: peripheral blood. This receptor was obtained from an adult in good health. The CDR3 is CASSQELAGVGEQYF. The DNA is as follows: TGTGCCAGCAGCCAAGAGTTGGCAGGGGTAGGGGAGCAGTACTTC.